The text below deals with one T cell receptor (beta chain). This sample was taken from a study of blood T cell repertoires in COVID-19. Libraries were prepared by immunoSEQ multiplex PCR; TCRdb keeps only in-frame clonotypes and omits some of them. The sample lists more than 80,000 clones, around three quarters occurring once. Germline CDR1 SGHTA, CDR2 FQGNSA. The CDR3 runs to 13 residues. Trimming shortened V by 0 bases and J by 8 bases, and 7 bases separated the two germline ends. The sample comprised peripheral blood. The chain uses TRBV7-2 and TRBJ2-2; D unclear. This TCR was recovered from an older woman in a cohort sampled during active or convalescent COVID-19. CDR3 coding DNA: TGTGCCAGCAGCTTAGCGCGATCAGGGGAGCTGTTTTTT. Amino acid sequence: CASSLARSGELFF. Full variable domain (missing parts from reference TRBV7-2 and TRBJ2-2): GAGVSQSPSNKVTEKGKDVELRCDPISGHTALYWYRQSLGQGLEFLIYFQGNSAPDKSGLPSDRFSAERTGGSVSTLTIQRTQQEDSAVYLCASSLARSGELFFGEGSRLTVL.